These T cell receptor beta chains were read from a single sample in a study of CD8+CD57+ T cells in acquired aplastic anemia. TCRdb recomputed calls from the reads with MiXCR, one row per CDR3 protein. The sample lists around 180,000 distinct CDR3 sequences, less than 60% seen once, with around 2% in the top ten. The sequenced sample consisted of sorted CD4+, CD8+, or CD8+CD57+ T cells (not recorded which) from PBMCs. These receptors were obtained from a human donor with aplastic anemia. Each CDR3 is given with its conserved first and last residue. The D gene is left open where the match is weak. Expanded clones are given a class, and other clones once, few, many or no size at all.

d_gene	v_gene	abundance	j_gene	CDR3nt	CDR3aa
-	TRBV19	-	TRBJ1-1	TGTGCCAGTAGTATCAGGGGTCGCCTGAACACTGAAGCTTTCTTT	CASSIRGRLNTEAFF
-	TRBV24-1	-	TRBJ2-3	TGTGCCACCAGTGACCCTTGGCGGGACACATATCTCACAGATACGCAGTATTTT	CATSDPWRDTYLTDTQYF
TRBD2	TRBV12-3/TRBV12-4	many	TRBJ2-7	TGTGCCAGCAGCTTCCGGCCGGGGAGGGGTAAGGAGCAGTACTTC	CASSFRPGRGKEQYF
TRBD1	TRBV4-2	many	TRBJ1-2	TGTGCCAGCAGCCAACGGGACAGGGGGTCCTATGGCTACACCTTC	CASSQRDRGSYGYTF
-	TRBV13	-	TRBJ1-3	TGTGCCAGCAGCTTCGCAGGGGCCTTGGGCGGAAACACCATATATTTT	CASSFAGALGGNTIYF
-	TRBV7-2	once	TRBJ1-2	TGTGCCAGCAGCTCGGCGGGAGACTATGGCTACACCTTC	CASSSAGDYGYTF
TRBD2	TRBV10-1	-	TRBJ2-7	TGCGCCAGCCGGACTAGCGGGAGGGCCGAGGGTTCCTACGAGCAGTACTTC	CASRTSGRAEGSYEQYF
TRBD1	TRBV6-1	-	TRBJ1-2	TGTGCCAGCAGGACAGGGTGGTATGGCTACACCTTC	CASRTGWYGYTF
-	TRBV24-1	once	TRBJ2-7	TGTGCCACCAGTGAAAAACATACAGGGAGCTCCTACGAGCAGTACTTC	CATSEKHTGSSYEQYF
-	TRBV6-1	once	TRBJ1-5	TGTGCCAGCAGTGAATCTTTTCCGGTACAACTTAGCAATCAGCCCCAGCATTTT	CASSESFPVQLSNQPQHF
-	TRBV2	few	TRBJ2-3	TGTGCCAGCACCCAGGCGGGGCAGCTTGGAGATACGCAGTATTTT	CASTQAGQLGDTQYF
-	TRBV20-1	-	TRBJ2-7	TGCAGTGCTAGTGAGACAGGAACCTACGAGCAGTACTTC	CSASETGTYEQYF
-	TRBV2	-	TRBJ2-3	TGTGCCTCCTCGGGCAGGGCAGATACGCAGTATTTT	CASSGRADTQYF
-	TRBV5-4	-	TRBJ1-1	TGTGCCAGCAGCTTGTCACATAACACTGAAGCTTTCTTT	CASSLSHNTEAFF
-	TRBV20-1	many	TRBJ2-2	TGCAGTGCCAGATGGACCGGCGGGGAGCTGTTTTTT	CSARWTGGELFF
TRBD2	TRBV2	-	TRBJ2-1	TGTGCCACCGCCGGGAGGGCGGATGAGCAGTTCTTC	CATAGRADEQFF
-	TRBV2	-	TRBJ2-7	TGTGCCAGCAGGGAGGTCTACGAGCAGTACTTC	CASREVYEQYF
-	TRBV25-1	-	TRBJ1-3	TGTGCCAGCAATGATTTTGGAAACACCATATATTTT	CASNDFGNTIYF
TRBD2	TRBV10-2	-	TRBJ2-3	TGCGCCGGACTAGCGGGCGCTACTAGCACAGATACGCAGTATTTT	CAGLAGATSTDTQYF
-	TRBV20-1	-	TRBJ2-7	TGCAGTGCTAGAGGTGGTGGATCCGCCGGCGAGCAGTACTTC	CSARGGGSAGEQYF
-	TRBV7-2	many	TRBJ1-2	TGTGCCAGCAGCGCGATGAGTGACTATGGCTACACCTTC	CASSAMSDYGYTF
-	TRBV11-1	many	TRBJ1-2	TGTGCCAGCAGCTTAGAAAATTGGGGCCCCACCAACTATGGCTACACCTTC	CASSLENWGPTNYGYTF
-	TRBV10-3	-	TRBJ1-4	TGTGCCCCCGTGTTTGCGGGGCGCGGTGAAAAACTGTTTTTT	CAPVFAGRGEKLFF
TRBD2	TRBV2	-	TRBJ2-1	TGTGCCAGCAGTGGAATGGTGGGAGGGCCTTATGGCGAGCAGCTCTTC	CASSGMVGGPYGEQLF